These 9 T cell receptor beta chains share one sample of origin, sequenced in a study of blood T cells in healthy people across ages. Primed by a sample-barcoded 5' primer and a J-beta primer mix, a second PCR proceeded for roughly 6 to 12 cycles. Using its own MiXCR run on the 5' RACE reads, TCRdb lists one record per CDR3 protein. The sample has roughly 1,300,000 distinct CDR3 sequences, approximately 59% seen once; the top ten hold more than 6%. The specimen sequenced was blood. Receptors originate from a young man in good health.

This clonotype has a handful of counts. The gene calls are TRBV5-1 and TRBJ1-2; D call uncertain. Germline CDR1 is SGHRS and CDR2 is YFSETQ. The ends were cut back, 0 bases at V and 3 bases at J, with 9 bases in the middle. This CDR3 is 14 amino acids long. The CDR3 spells CASSLEVVDYGYTF. In DNA form, the CDR3 reads TGCGCCAGCAGCTTGGAAGTGGTGGACTATGGCTACACCTTC. The full variable domain, completed using reference TRBV5-1 and TRBJ1-2, is KAGVTQTPRYLIKTRGQQVTLSCSPISGHRSVSWYQQTPGQGLQFLFEYFSETQRNKGNFPGRFSGRQFSNSRSEMNVSTLELGDSALYLCASSLEVVDYGYTFGSGTRLTVV.

The chain couples TRBV27 to TRBJ2-2; D is undetermined. The CDR3 extends over 15 amino acids. Germline V gene sequence: CDR1 MNHEY, CDR2 SMNVEV (reference sequence). V gave up 6 bases and J gave up 3 bases, with 14 bases separating them. The CDR3 protein is CASSLVGIHTGELFF. CDR3 sequence (DNA): TGTGCCAGCAGCTTAGTTGGCATCCACACCGGGGAGCTGTTTTTT.

This clonotype was counted a single time. This chain joins TRBV28 and TRBJ2-7, with 7 bases matching TRBD1. Per the germline V gene, CDR1 is MDHEN and CDR2 is SYDVKM. V was pared by 5 bases and J by 5 bases, with 12 bases of the junction left unmatched. CDR3 length: 15 residues. This CDR3 reads CASSKGAVYYDEQYF. The CDR3 DNA reads TGTGCCAGCAGTAAGGGGGCAGTCTACTACGACGAGCAGTACTTC.

The V call is TRBV7-9, the J call TRBJ2-5, with 11 bases fitting TRBD2. The CDR3 runs 16 residues. V dropped 5 bases and J dropped 0; count of bases not matched to a gene: 5. Germline V gives CDR1 SEHNR, CDR2 FQNEAQ (reference sequence). The CDR3 reads CASSATSGAYQETQYF. CDR3 coding DNA: TGTGCCAGCAGCGCGACTAGCGGGGCGTACCAAGAGACCCAGTACTTC. Based on the CDR3 plus reference TRBV7-9 and TRBJ2-5, the full variable domain is DTGVSQNPRHKITKRGQNVTFRCDPISEHNRLYWYRQTLGQGPEFLTYFQNEAQLEKSRLLSDRFSAERPKGSFSTLEIQRTEQGDSAMYLCASSATSGAYQETQYFGPGTRLLVL.

This rearrangement joins TRBV4-2 to TRBJ2-5; D is perhaps TRBD2 (6 bases). Germline V CDR1 and CDR2: LGHNA, YNFKEQ. V dropped 4 bases and J dropped 5 bases, with 20 bases sitting between them. The CDR3 consists of 16 residues. CDR3: CASSPAGGVGGETQYF. CDR3 in DNA: TGTGCCAGCAGCCCAGCGGGCGGGGTAGGTGGGGAGACCCAGTACTTC.

This rearrangement joins TRBV12-3 or TRBV12-4 to TRBJ2-3; a possible D gene is TRBD2 (6 bases). This CDR3 is built from 12 residues. The germline V and J ends were trimmed by 6 bases and 6 bases, with 10 bases remaining between them. CDR3 sequence (DNA): TGTGCCAGCAGAGACCGGGGGGATACGCAGTATTTT. Translating it yields CASRDRGDTQYF.

The table lists this clonotype with a count of one. The rearrangement links TRBV27 to TRBJ2-1; D might be TRBD2 (7 bases). V lost 1 base and J lost 0, with 22 bases in between. The CDR3 runs 20 residues. The germline CDR1 and CDR2 sequences are MNHEY and SMNVEV (reference sequence). The CDR3 DNA sequence: TGTGCCAGCAGTTTATTGGGGGCATGGGCTAGCGGTAGCTCCTACAATGAGCAGTTCTTC. This translates into CASSLLGAWASGSSYNEQFF.

The chain has TRBV5-1 and TRBJ2-5; D is perhaps TRBD1 (5 bases). V was cut by 5 bases and J by 5 bases, with 13 bases left in between. The CDR3 has 13 amino acids. CDR1 SGHRS and CDR2 YFSETQ come from the germline V gene. The DNA for the CDR3 is TGCGCCAGCAGGGTGACAGAGAAGGAGACCCAGTACTTC. Amino acid sequence: CASRVTEKETQYF.

The chain uses TRBV3-1 and TRBJ2-4; D not certain. The J call is doubtful: the DNA matches TRBJ2-7 better. The CDR3 loop spans 13 amino acids. The germline V gene encodes CDR1 LGHDT and CDR2 YNNKEL (reference sequence). CDR3 nucleotides: TGTGCCAGCAGCAGTCAAAGTCCCTACGAGCAGTACTTC. It translates to CASSSQSPYEQYF.